This T cell receptor (beta chain) is drawn from a study of blood T cell repertoires in COVID-19. Germline V gives CDR1 MGHDK, CDR2 SYGVNS. CDR3 size: 14 residues. V was shortened by 5 bases and J by 1 base, with 11 bases between the two germline ends. Sequenced by immunoSEQ multiplex PCR; TCRdb stores in-frame clones only, minus some. The sample includes under 300,000 clones, roughly 83% seen only once; the top ten take approximately 13%. The J gene is TRBJ1-2, the V gene TRBV25-1; D uncertain. Sequenced input: peripheral blood. This TCR was recovered from a man older than 75 with acute or convalescent COVID-19. Here the CDR3 reads CASSPAGINYGYTF. CDR3 nucleotides: TGTGCCAGCAGTCCGGCGGGGATTAACTATGGCTACACCTTC.